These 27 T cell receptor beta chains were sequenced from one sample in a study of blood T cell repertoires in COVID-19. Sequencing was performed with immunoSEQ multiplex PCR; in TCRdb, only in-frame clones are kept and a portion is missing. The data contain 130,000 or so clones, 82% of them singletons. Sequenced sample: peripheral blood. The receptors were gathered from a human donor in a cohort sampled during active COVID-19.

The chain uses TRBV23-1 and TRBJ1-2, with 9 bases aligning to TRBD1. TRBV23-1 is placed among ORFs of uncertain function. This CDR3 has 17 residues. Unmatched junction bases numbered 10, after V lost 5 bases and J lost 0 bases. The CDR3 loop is CASSVPGQGIPNYGYTF. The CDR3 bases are TGCGCCAGCAGTGTGCCCGGACAGGGGATTCCTAACTATGGCTACACCTTC.

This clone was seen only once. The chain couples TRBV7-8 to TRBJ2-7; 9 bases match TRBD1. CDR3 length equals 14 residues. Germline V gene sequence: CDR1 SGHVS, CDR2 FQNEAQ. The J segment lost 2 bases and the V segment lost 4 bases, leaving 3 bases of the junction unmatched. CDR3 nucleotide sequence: TGTGCCAGCAGCTATGGACAGGGGCCCTACGAGCAGTACTTC. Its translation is CASSYGQGPYEQYF. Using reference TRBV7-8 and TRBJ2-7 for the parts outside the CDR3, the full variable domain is GAGVSQSPRYKVAKRGQDVALRCDPISGHVSLFWYQQALGQGPEFLTYFQNEAQLDKSGLPSDRFFAERPEGSVSTLKIQRTQQEDSAVYLCASSYGQGPYEQYFGPGTRLTVT.

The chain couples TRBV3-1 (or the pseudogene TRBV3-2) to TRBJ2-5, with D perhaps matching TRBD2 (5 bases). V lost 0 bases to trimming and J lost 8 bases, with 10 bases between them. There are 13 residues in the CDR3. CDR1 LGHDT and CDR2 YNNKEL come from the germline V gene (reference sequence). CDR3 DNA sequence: TGTGCCAGCAGCCAAGATAGAGAGGGAACCCAGTACTTC. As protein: CASSQDREGTQYF.

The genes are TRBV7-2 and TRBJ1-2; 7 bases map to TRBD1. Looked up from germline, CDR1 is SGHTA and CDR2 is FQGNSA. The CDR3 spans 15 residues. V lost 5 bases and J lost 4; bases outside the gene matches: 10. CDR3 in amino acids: CASSPMLGGAYGYTF. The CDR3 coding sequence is TGTGCCAGCAGCCCAATGCTAGGGGGCGCCTATGGCTACACCTTC. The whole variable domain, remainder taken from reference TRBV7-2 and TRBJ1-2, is GAGVSQSPSNKVTEKGKDVELRCDPISGHTALYWYRQSLGQGLEFLIYFQGNSAPDKSGLPSDRFSAERTGGSVSTLTIQRTQQEDSAVYLCASSPMLGGAYGYTFGSGTRLTVV.

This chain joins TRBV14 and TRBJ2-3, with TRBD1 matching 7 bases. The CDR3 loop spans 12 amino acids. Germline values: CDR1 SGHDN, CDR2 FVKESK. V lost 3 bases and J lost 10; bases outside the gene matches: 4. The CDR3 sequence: CASSHDRVPQYF. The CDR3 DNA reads TGTGCCAGCAGCCATGACAGGGTCCCGCAGTATTTT.

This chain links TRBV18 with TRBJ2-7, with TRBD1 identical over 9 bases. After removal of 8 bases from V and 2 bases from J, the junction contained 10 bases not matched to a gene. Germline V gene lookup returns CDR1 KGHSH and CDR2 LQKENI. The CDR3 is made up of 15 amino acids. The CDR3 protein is CASATFRDRAYEQYF. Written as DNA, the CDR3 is TGTGCCAGCGCCACCTTCCGGGACAGGGCCTACGAGCAGTACTTC.

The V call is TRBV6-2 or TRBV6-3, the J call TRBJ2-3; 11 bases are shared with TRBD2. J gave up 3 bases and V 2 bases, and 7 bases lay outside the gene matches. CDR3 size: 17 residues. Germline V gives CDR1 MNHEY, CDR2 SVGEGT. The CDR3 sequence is CASSYRGGLAETDTQYF. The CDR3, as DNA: TGTGCCAGCAGTTACCGCGGGGGACTAGCGGAGACAGATACGCAGTATTTT.

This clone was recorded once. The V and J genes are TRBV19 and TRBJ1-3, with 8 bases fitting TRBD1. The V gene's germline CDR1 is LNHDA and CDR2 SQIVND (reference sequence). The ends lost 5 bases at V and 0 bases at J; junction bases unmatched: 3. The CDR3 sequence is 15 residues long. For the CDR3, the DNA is TGTGCCAGTAGTCTGACAGGGGTCTCTGGAAACACCATATATTTT. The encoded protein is CASSLTGVSGNTIYF.

Written as DNA, the CDR3 is TGTGCCAGCAGCTTAGGAAGGGGGCTTGAAAAACTGTTTTTT. Its translation is CASSLGRGLEKLFF. J is TRBJ1-4 and V is TRBV11-2, with 7 bases identical to TRBD1. The CDR3 loop spans 14 amino acids. Germline V CDR1 and CDR2: SGHAT, FQNNGV. J was trimmed by 7 bases and V by 1 base; bases with no gene match: 3.

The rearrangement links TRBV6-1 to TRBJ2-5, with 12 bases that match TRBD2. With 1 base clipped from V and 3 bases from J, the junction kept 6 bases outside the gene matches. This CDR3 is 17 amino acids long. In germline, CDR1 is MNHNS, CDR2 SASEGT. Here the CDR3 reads CASSEGATSGGKETQYF. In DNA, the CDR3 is TGTGCCAGCAGTGAAGGGGCGACTAGCGGGGGAAAAGAGACCCAGTACTTC.

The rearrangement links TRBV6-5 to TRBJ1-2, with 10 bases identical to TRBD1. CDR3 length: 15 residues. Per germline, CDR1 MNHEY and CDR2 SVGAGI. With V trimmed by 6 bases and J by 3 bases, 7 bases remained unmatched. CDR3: CASSPTGTGDYGYTF. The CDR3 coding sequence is TGTGCCAGCAGCCCCACCGGGACAGGGGACTATGGCTACACCTTC.

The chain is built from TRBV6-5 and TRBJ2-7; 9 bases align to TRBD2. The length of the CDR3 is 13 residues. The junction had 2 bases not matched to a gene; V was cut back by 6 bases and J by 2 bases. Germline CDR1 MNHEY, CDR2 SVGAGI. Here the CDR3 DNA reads TGTGCCAGCAGGGGCGGGGGGGCCTACGAGCAGTACTTC. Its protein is CASRGGGAYEQYF.

The CDR3 sequence: CASSPSGDRESNTEAFF. In DNA, the CDR3 is TGTGCCAGCAGCCCTTCGGGGGACAGAGAGTCGAACACTGAAGCTTTCTTT. The rearrangement uses TRBV3-1 (or the pseudogene TRBV3-2) and TRBJ1-1, with TRBD1 matching over 7 bases. V shed 4 bases and J 1 base; nucleotides not matched to a gene: 12. The length of the CDR3 is 17 residues. The germline CDR1 and CDR2 sequences are LGHDT and YNNKEL (reference sequence).

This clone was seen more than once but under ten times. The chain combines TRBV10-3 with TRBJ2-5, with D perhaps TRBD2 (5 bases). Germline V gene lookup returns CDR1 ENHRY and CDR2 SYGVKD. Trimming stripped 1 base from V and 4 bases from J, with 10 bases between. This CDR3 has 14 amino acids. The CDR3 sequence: CAISEFSDTETQYF. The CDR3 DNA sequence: TGTGCCATCAGTGAGTTTAGCGATACAGAGACCCAGTACTTC.

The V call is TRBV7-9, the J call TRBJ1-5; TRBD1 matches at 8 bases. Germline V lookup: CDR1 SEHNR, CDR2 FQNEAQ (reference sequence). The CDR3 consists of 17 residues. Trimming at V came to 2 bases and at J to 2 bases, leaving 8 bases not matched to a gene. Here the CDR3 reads CASSLLGDRGCNQPQHF. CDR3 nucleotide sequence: TGTGCCAGCAGCTTATTGGGAGACAGGGGTTGCAATCAGCCCCAGCATTTT.

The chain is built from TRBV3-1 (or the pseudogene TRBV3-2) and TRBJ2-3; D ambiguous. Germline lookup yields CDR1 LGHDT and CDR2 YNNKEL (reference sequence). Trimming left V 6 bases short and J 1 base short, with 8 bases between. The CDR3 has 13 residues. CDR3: CASRKHGTDTQYF. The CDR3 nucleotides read TGTGCCAGCAGGAAGCACGGCACAGATACGCAGTATTTT.

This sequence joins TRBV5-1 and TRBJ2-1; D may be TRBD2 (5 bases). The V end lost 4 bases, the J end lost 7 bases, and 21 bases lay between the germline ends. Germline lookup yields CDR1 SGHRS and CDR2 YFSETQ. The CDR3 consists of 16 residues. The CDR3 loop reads CASSPLRSAIPNEQFF. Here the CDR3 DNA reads TGCGCCAGCAGCCCCCTTCGTAGCGCTATACCTAATGAGCAGTTCTTC.

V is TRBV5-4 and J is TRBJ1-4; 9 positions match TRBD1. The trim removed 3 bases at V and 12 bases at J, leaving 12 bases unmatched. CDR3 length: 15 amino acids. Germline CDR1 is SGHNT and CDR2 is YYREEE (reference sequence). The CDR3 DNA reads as TGTGCCAGCAGCTACGGACAGGGGTTAATGAGCGAACTGTTTTTT. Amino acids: CASSYGQGLMSELFF.

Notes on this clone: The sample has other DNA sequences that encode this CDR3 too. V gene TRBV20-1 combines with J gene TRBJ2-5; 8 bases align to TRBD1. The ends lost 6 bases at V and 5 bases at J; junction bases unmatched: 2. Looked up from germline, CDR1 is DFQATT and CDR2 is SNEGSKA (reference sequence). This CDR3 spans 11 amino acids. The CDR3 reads CSANRGETQYF. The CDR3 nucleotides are TGCAGTGCCAACAGGGGGGAGACCCAGTACTTC.

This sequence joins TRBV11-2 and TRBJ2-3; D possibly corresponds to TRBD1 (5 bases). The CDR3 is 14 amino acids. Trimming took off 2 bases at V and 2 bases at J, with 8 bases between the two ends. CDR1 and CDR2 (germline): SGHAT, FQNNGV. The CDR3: CASSLPGFTDTQYF. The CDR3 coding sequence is TGTGCCAGCAGCTTACCAGGGTTCACAGATACGCAGTATTTT.

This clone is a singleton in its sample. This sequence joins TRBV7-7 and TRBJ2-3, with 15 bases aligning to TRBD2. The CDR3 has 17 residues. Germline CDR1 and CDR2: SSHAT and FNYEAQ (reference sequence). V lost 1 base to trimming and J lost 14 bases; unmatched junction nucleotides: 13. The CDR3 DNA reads TGTGCCAGCAGCTTAGACAGTCGTGGACTAGCGGGGGGGGGCTTGTATTTT. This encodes CASSLDSRGLAGGGLYF.

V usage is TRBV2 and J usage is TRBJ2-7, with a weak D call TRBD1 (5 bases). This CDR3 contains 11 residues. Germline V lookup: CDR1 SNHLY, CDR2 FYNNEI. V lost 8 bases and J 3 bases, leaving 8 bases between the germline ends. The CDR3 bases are TGTGCCAGCGCGGACATCTACGAGCAGTACTTC. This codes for CASADIYEQYF.

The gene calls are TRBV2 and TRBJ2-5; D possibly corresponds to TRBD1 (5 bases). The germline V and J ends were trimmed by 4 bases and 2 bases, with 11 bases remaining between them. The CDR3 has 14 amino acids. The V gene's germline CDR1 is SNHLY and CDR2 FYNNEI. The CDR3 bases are TGTGCCAGCAGTGTACGGACACAGCAAGAGACCCAGTACTTC. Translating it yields CASSVRTQQETQYF.

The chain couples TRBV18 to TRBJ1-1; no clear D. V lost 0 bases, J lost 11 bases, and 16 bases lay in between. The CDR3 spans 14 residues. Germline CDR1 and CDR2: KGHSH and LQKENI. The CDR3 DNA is TGTGCCAGCTCACCACCGACGCCAGGCCTTCCGGCTTTCTTT. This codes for CASSPPTPGLPAFF.

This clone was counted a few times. As DNA, the CDR3 is TGTGCCATCAGTGAATTTGGGACAGGGTGGGCCAGGAGTGGCTACACCTTC. Its protein product is CAISEFGTGWARSGYTF. The chain recombines TRBV10-3 with TRBJ1-2; 9 bases align to TRBD1. Germline V gives CDR1 ENHRY, CDR2 SYGVKD. Losses at the gene ends were 3 bases for V and 7 bases for J; bases not matched to a gene: 15. CDR3 length: 17 residues.

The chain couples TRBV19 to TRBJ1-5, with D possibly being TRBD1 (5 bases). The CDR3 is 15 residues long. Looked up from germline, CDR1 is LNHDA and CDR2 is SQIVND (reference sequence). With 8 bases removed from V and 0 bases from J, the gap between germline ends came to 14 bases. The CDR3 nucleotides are TGTGCCAGTCTTAGCTCGGGGGATAGCAATCAGCCCCAGCATTTT. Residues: CASLSSGDSNQPQHF. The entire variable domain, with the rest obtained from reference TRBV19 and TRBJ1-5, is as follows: DGGITQSPKYLFRKEGQNVTLSCEQNLNHDAMYWYRQDPGQGLRLIYYSQIVNDFQKGDIAEGYSVSREKKESFPLTVTSAQKNPTAFYLCASLSSGDSNQPQHFGDGTRLSIL.

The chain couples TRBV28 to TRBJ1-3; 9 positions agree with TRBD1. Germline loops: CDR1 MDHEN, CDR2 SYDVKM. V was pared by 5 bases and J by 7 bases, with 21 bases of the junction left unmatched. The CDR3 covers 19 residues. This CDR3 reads CASSQPNGRGTGSRNTIYF. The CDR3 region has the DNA TGTGCCAGCAGTCAACCAAATGGTCGTGGGACAGGGAGTCGGAACACCATATATTTT.